One and the same sample provided the 18 T cell receptor beta chains below, sequenced in a study of shared clonotypes between healthy human individuals. Measured with immunoSEQ multiplex PCR; TCRdb has only the in-frame clones, and not every one. The sample has roughly 1.5 million clones; approximately 98% are singletons. Sequenced: naive CD4+ T cells sorted from blood. Subset specified: CD45RA+ positively selected. The origin of the receptors is a man aged 25 to 40 in good health.

The gene calls are TRBV9 and TRBJ2-1; the D gene is possibly TRBD2 (5 bases). Germline V gives CDR1 SGDLS, CDR2 YYNGEE. CDR3 length: 15 amino acids. Trimming shortened V by 0 bases and J by 8 bases, and 15 bases separated the two germline ends. DNA for the CDR3: TGTGCCAGCAGCGTAGGGCAGCCCCGGGGAGATGAGCAGTTCTTC. Translation: CASSVGQPRGDEQFF.

The chain couples TRBV10-2 to TRBJ2-3; TRBD2 aligns across 9 bases. Unmatched junction bases numbered 4, after V lost 5 bases and J lost 4 bases. This CDR3 has 14 amino acids. Germline assignment: CDR1 WSHSY and CDR2 SAAADI. In DNA form, the CDR3 reads TGCGCCAGCAGTCGGCGGGAGGGGGCAGATACGCAGTATTTT. The encoded protein is CASSRREGADTQYF.

J is TRBJ2-7 and V is TRBV28, with D unclear. In germline, CDR1 is MDHEN, CDR2 SYDVKM. This CDR3 has 14 amino acids. V was shortened by 7 bases and J by 6 bases, with 19 bases between the two germline ends. DNA for the CDR3: TGTGCCAGCACCCCGTTGAGGCTGTACGGCGAGCAGTACTTC. Translated, it gives CASTPLRLYGEQYF.

This clone was recorded once. The chain couples TRBV4-2 to TRBJ2-1, with TRBD2 matching over 11 bases. Germline-derived CDR1 and CDR2 are LGHNA and YNFKEQ. With 7 bases clipped from V and 4 bases from J, the junction kept 3 bases outside the gene matches. This CDR3 contains 14 residues. CDR3 residues: CASKGLAAYNEQFF. DNA for the CDR3: TGTGCCAGCAAGGGACTAGCGGCATACAATGAGCAGTTCTTC.

The chain joins TRBV27 to TRBJ1-1; 8 positions match TRBD1. This CDR3 spans 16 amino acids. Germline CDR1 and CDR2: MNHEY and SMNVEV (reference sequence). V shed 5 bases and J 1 base; nucleotides not matched to a gene: 9. This CDR3 reads CASSPWTGRENTEAFF. CDR3 DNA: TGTGCCAGCAGTCCGTGGACAGGGAGGGAGAACACTGAAGCTTTCTTT.

V usage is TRBV29-1 and J usage is TRBJ2-2, with TRBD1 identical over 8 bases. V lost 7 bases, J lost 1 base, and 5 bases stayed unmatched. The CDR3 contains 14 residues. CDR1 is SQVTM, CDR2 ANQGSEA, per germline. The CDR3 DNA reads TGCAGCGCCCAGACAGGGGTGAACACCGGGGAGCTGTTTTTT. As protein: CSAQTGVNTGELFF.

The chain links TRBV15 to TRBJ2-5; a weak D match, TRBD2 (5 bases). Looked up from germline, CDR1 is LNHNV and CDR2 is YYDKDF (reference sequence). Trimming shortened V by 8 bases and J by 2 bases, and 12 bases separated the two germline ends. This CDR3 is built from 13 residues. CDR3 region: CATCVGVQETQYF. The CDR3 DNA reads as TGTGCCACCTGTGTGGGAGTACAAGAGACCCAGTACTTC.

The CDR3 protein is CASSPDRGYEKLFF. The CDR3 coding sequence is TGTGCCAGCAGCCCGGACAGGGGGTATGAAAAACTGTTTTTT. The gene calls are TRBV7-2 and TRBJ1-4, with 10 bases matching TRBD1. Germline CDR1 is SGHTA and CDR2 is FQGNSA. J lost 6 bases, V lost 5 bases, and 3 bases had no gene match. The CDR3 runs to 14 residues. The full variable domain, in which reference TRBV7-2 and TRBJ1-4 provide the parts outside the CDR3, is GAGVSQSPSNKVTEKGKDVELRCDPISGHTALYWYRQSLGQGLEFLIYFQGNSAPDKSGLPSDRFSAERTGGSVSTLTIQRTQQEDSAVYLCASSPDRGYEKLFFGSGTQLSVL.

The V gene is TRBV10-3, the J gene TRBJ2-3; no clear D. Germline loops: CDR1 ENHRY, CDR2 SYGVKD. Deletions cut 3 bases from V and 0 bases from J, with 10 bases between. This CDR3 is 15 amino acids long. The CDR3 nucleotides read TGTGCCATCAGTGATGAGGAGACTAGCACAGATACGCAGTATTTT. Residues: CAISDEETSTDTQYF.

The chain has TRBV9 and TRBJ2-1; possibly TRBD1 for D (5 bases). Germline assignment: CDR1 SGDLS and CDR2 YYNGEE. Trimming removed 0 bases at V and 0 bases at J, with 10 bases between. CDR3 length: 16 amino acids. DNA for the CDR3: TGTGCCAGCAGCGTAGCCGCAGGGCGCTCCTACAATGAGCAGTTCTTC. Translated: CASSVAAGRSYNEQFF.

Of note for this clone: The junction differs from germline at one of its ends, possibly a read error. The V gene is TRBV6-1, the J gene TRBJ2-2, with D possibly being TRBD2 (6 bases). The CDR3 extends over 14 amino acids. Per the germline V gene, CDR1 is MNHNS and CDR2 is SASEGT. CDR3 coding DNA: TGTGCCAGCATCCAGCGCGGGAACGCCGGGGAGCTGTTTTTT. This translates into CASIQRGNAGELFF.

The chain is built from TRBV2 and TRBJ2-5; no definite D call. CDR3 length equals 14 residues. Germline lookup yields CDR1 SNHLY and CDR2 FYNNEI. Trimming cost V 4 bases and J 2 bases, with 11 bases left between them. The DNA of the CDR3 is TGTGCCAGCAGTGGCAGCACACCGCAAGAGACCCAGTACTTC. As protein: CASSGSTPQETQYF.

Only one count was recorded for this clone. CDR3 region: CASSLVLEGTEAFF. The CDR3 DNA reads as TGTGCCAGCAGCTTGGTTCTGGAGGGGACTGAAGCTTTCTTT. The chain carries TRBV5-4 and TRBJ1-1, with D perhaps TRBD1 (5 bases). The CDR3 extends over 14 amino acids. V was clipped by 0 bases and J by 5 bases, with 11 bases between them. Germline V gives CDR1 SGHNT, CDR2 YYREEE (reference sequence).

This chain links TRBV18 with TRBJ2-5, with D possibly matching TRBD1 (6 bases). Trimming stripped 0 bases from V and 5 bases from J, with 10 bases between. The CDR3 has 14 amino acids. The germline V gene has CDR1 KGHSH and CDR2 LQKENI. The CDR3 DNA is TGTGCCAGCTCACCACCGACAGACAGGGAGACCCAGTACTTC. Its translation is CASSPPTDRETQYF.

V gene TRBV7-2 combines with J gene TRBJ2-2; no firm D call. The germline V and J ends were trimmed by 2 bases and 1 base, with 2 bases remaining between them. Germline CDR1 and CDR2: SGHTA and FQGNSA. The CDR3 consists of 13 residues. CDR3 DNA sequence: TGTGCCAGCAGCTTAATGAACACCGGGGAGCTGTTTTTT. Protein: CASSLMNTGELFF.

The rearrangement uses TRBV27 and TRBJ1-1, with D possibly TRBD1 on 5 matching bases. Germline loops: CDR1 MNHEY, CDR2 SMNVEV (reference sequence). This CDR3 spans 18 amino acids. Trimming stripped 5 bases from V and 1 base from J, with 23 bases between. This CDR3 reads CASSPHQYRDGQNTEAFF. Written as DNA, the CDR3 is TGTGCCAGCAGTCCCCACCAGTACCGGGACGGACAGAACACTGAAGCTTTCTTT.

Here the CDR3 reads CSACRDRDHNEQFF. The DNA for the CDR3 is TGCAGCGCCTGCCGGGACAGGGACCACAATGAGCAGTTCTTC. The chain links TRBV29-1 to TRBJ2-1; 9 nucleotides agree with TRBD1. Germline V gene sequence: CDR1 SQVTM, CDR2 ANQGSEA. This CDR3 has 14 amino acids. The J segment lost 5 bases and the V segment lost 7 bases, leaving 9 bases of the junction unmatched.

The rearrangement uses TRBV2 and TRBJ2-1, with TRBD2 matching over 10 bases. V lost 4 bases and J lost 6; bases outside the gene matches: 9. Germline CDR1 is SNHLY and CDR2 is FYNNEI. CDR3 length: 16 residues. The DNA for the CDR3 is TGTGCCAGCAGTGGGCCTGCACTAGCGGGACGCAATGAGCAGTTCTTC. Its protein product is CASSGPALAGRNEQFF.